This TCR beta chain was sequenced during a study of CD8 T cells in Susac syndrome. Reverse transcription of 0.5 to 1 ug RNA was performed with random hexamers. TCRdb reprocessed the immunoSEQ multiplex PCR reads via MiXCR and lists one record per CDR3 protein. Here the sample spans 140,000 or so distinct CDR3 sequences, 95% being singletons. The V gene lost 6 bases and the J gene lost 2 bases, with 15 bases spanning the gap. CDR1 is SNHLY and CDR2 is FYNNEI in the germline V gene. The CDR3 runs to 15 residues. The chain uses TRBV2 and TRBJ2-3, with D perhaps assigned TRBD1 or TRBD2 (5 bases each). The sequenced sample consisted of CD4+ T cells from PBMCs. This clonotype was sampled from a human donor with Susac syndrome. The CDR3 reads CASSPSGLHTDTQYF. The CDR3 DNA reads TGTGCCAGCAGCCCCTCGGGGCTCCACACAGATACGCAGTATTTT.